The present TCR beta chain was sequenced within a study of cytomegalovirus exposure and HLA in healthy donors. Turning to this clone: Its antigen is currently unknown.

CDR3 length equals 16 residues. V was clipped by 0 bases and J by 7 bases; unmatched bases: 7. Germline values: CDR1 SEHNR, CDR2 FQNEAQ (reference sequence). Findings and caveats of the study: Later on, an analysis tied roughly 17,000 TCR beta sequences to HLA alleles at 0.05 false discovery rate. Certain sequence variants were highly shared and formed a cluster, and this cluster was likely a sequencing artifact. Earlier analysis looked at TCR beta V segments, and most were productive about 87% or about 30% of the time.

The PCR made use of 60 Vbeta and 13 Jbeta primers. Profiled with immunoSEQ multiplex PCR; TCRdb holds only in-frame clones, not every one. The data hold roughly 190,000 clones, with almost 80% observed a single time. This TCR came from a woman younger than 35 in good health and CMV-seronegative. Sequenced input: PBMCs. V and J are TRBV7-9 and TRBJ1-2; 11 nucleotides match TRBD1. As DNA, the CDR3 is TGTGCCAGCAGCTTAGCGCGGGGGACAGGGGGATTTGGCTACACCTTC. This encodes CASSLARGTGGFGYTF.